This TCR beta chain derives from a study of patients and donors after allogeneic stem cell transplantation. TCRdb analysed the RT-PCR reads with MiXCR anew, one entry per CDR3 protein. The sample has roughly 960,000 distinct CDR3 sequences, about a sixth seen once. CDR1 and CDR2 from the germline V gene are SEHNR and FQNEAQ (reference sequence). There are 16 residues in the CDR3. Trimming cost V 4 bases and J 1 base, with 16 bases left between them. The chain joins TRBV7-9 to TRBJ1-1; D is perhaps TRBD1 (6 bases). Material for sequencing was blood, either unsorted or a sorted T cell fraction (not recorded which). The receptor was derived from a human donor who was either an allogeneic HSCT recipient or a stem cell or donor lymphocyte infusion donor (not recorded which). It is not recorded whose cells these are; they may come from a transplant donor. The CDR3 DNA is TGTGCCAGCAGCTATGCGACAGGCACGGCGAACACTGAAGCTTTCTTT. Its protein is CASSYATGTANTEAFF. The whole variable domain, filled in from reference TRBV7-9 and TRBJ1-1, reads DTGVSQNPRHKITKRGQNVTFRCDPISEHNRLYWYRQTLGQGPEFLTYFQNEAQLEKSRLLSDRFSAERPKGSFSTLEIQRTEQGDSAMYLCASSYATGTANTEAFFGQGTRLTVV.